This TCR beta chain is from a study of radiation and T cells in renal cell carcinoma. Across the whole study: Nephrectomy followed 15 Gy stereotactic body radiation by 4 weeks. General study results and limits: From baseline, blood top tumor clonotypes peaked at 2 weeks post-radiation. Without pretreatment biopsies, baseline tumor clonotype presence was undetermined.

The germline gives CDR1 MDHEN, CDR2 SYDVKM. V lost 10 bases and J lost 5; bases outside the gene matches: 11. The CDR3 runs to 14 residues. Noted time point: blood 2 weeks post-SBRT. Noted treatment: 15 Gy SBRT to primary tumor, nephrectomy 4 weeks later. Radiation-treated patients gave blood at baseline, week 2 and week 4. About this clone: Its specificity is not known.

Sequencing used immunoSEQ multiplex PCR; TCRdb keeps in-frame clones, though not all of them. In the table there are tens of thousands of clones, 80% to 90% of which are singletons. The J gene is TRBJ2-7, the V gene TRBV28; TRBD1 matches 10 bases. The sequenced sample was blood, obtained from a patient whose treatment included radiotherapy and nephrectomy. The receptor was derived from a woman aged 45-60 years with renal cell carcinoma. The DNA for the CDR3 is TGTGCCACTACCCCGGGACAGGGGTCCCACGAGCAGTACTTC. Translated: CATTPGQGSHEQYF.